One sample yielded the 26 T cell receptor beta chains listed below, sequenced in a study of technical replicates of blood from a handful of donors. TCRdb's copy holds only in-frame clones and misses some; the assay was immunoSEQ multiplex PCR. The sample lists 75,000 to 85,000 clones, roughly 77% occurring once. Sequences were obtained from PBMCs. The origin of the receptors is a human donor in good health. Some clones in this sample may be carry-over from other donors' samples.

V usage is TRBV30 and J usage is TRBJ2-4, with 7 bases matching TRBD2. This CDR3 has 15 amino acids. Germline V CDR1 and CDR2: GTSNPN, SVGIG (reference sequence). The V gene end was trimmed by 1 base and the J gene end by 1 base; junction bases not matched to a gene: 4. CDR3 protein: CAWSGGSRAKNIQYF. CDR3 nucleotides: TGTGCCTGGAGTGGCGGGAGTAGGGCCAAAAACATTCAGTACTTC.

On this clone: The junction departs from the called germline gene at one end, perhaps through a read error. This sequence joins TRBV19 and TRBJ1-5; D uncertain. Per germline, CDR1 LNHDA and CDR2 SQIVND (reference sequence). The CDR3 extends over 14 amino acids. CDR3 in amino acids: CASTRRDSYQPQHF. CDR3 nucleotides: TGTGCCAGTACCCGGAGGGATAGCTATCAGCCCCAGCATTTT.

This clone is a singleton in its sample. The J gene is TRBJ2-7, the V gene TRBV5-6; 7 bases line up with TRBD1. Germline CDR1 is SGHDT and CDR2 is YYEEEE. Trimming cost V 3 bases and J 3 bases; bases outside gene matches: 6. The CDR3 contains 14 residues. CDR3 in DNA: TGTGCCAGCAGCTCCTGGGACAGACACTACGAGCAGTACTTC. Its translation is CASSSWDRHYEQYF.

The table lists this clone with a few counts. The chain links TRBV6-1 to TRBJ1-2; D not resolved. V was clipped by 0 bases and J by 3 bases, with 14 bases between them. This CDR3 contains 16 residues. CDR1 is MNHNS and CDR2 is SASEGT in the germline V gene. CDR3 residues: CASSEAGRRYYYGYTF. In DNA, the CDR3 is TGTGCCAGCAGTGAAGCGGGCAGAAGGTATTACTATGGCTACACCTTC.

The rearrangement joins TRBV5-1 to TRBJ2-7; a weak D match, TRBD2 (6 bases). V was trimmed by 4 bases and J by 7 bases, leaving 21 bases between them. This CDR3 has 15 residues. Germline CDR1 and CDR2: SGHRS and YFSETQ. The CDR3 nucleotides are TGCGCCAGCAGCATCCTCGGGGGACTTTCTGGGGAGCAGTACTTC. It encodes CASSILGGLSGEQYF.

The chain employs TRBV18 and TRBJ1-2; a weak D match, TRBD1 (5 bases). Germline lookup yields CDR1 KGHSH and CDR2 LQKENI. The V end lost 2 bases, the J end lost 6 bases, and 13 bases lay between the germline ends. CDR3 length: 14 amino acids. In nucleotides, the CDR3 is TGTGCCAGCTCACCAGGGGGGGAATCTAATGGCTACACCTTC. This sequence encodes CASSPGGESNGYTF.

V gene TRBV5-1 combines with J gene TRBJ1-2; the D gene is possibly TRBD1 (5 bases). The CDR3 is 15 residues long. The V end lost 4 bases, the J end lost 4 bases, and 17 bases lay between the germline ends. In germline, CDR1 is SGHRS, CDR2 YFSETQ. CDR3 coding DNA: TGCGCCAGCAGCGGGGGGGGGAATTTGGCCTATGGCTACACCTTC. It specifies CASSGGGNLAYGYTF.

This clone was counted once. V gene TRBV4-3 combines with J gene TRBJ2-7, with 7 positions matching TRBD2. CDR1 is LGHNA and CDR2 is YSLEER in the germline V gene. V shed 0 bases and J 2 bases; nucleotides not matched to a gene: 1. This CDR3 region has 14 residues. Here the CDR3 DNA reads TGCGCCAGCAGCCAAGAAGCGGGACCCTACGAGCAGTACTTC. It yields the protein CASSQEAGPYEQYF.

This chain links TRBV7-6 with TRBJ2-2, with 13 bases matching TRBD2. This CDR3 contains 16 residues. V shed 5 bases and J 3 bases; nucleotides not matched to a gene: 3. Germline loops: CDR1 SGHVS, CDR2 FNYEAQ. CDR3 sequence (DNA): TGTGCCAGCAGCACCGGACTAGCGGGAGACACCGGGGAGCTGTTTTTT. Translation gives CASSTGLAGDTGELFF. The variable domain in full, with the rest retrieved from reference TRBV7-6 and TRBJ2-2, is GAGVSQSPRYKVTKRGQDVALRCDPISGHVSLYWYRQALGQGPEFLTYFNYEAQQDKSGLPNDRFSAERPEGSISTLTIQRTEQRDSAMYRCASSTGLAGDTGELFFGEGSRLTVL.

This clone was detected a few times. The CDR3 DNA sequence: TGCGCCAGCAGCTACGGACTAGCGGATTCCTACGAGCAGTACTTC. Its translation is CASSYGLADSYEQYF. This chain uses TRBV5-1 with TRBJ2-7; 10 nucleotides align to TRBD2. Germline CDR1 reads SGHRS; CDR2 reads YFSETQ. J was trimmed by 1 base and V by 3 bases; bases with no gene match: 4. The CDR3 sequence is 15 residues long.

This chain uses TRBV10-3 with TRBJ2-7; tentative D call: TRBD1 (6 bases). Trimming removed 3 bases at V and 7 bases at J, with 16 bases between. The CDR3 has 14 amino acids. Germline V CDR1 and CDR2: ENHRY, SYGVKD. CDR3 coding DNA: TGTGCCATCAGTGATTTAAAGACAGGACTGGAGCAGTACTTC. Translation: CAISDLKTGLEQYF.

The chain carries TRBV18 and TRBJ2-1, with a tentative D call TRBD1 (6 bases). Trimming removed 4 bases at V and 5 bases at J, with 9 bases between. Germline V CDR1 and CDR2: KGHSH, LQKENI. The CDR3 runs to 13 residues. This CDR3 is CASSRDKHNEQFF. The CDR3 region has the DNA TGTGCCAGCTCACGGGACAAACACAATGAGCAGTTCTTC.

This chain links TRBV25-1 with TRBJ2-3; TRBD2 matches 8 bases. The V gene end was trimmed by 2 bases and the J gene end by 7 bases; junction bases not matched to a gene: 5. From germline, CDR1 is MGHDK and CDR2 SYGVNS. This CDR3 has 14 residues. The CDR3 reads CASSESGSVYTQYF. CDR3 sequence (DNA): TGTGCCAGCAGTGAAAGCGGGAGTGTATATACGCAGTATTTT.

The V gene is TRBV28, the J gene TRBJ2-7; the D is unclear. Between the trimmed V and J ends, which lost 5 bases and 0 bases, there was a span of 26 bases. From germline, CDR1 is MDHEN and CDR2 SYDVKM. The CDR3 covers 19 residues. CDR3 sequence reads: CASSPELLRSRRTSYEQYF. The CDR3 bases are TGTGCCAGCAGTCCCGAACTCCTGAGGTCGCGGCGCACCTCCTACGAGCAGTACTTC.

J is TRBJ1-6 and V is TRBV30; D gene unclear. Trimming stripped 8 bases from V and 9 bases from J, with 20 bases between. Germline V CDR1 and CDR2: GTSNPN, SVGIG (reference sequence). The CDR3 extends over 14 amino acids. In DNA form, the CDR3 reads TGTGCCGTACCGGGTTGGCGACGTGGTTCACCCCTCCACTTT. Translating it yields CAVPGWRRGSPLHF. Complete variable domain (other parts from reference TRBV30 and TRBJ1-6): SQTIHQWPATLVQPVGSPLSLECTVEGTSNPNLYWYRQAAGRGLQLLFYSVGIGQISSEVPQNLSASRPQDRQFILSSKKLLLSDSGFYLCAVPGWRRGSPLHFGNGTRLTVT.

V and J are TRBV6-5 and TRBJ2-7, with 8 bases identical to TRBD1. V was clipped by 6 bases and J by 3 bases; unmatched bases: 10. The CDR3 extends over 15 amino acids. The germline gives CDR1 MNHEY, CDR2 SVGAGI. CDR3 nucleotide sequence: TGTGCCAGCAGCTTCGACAGGGGCACCTACTACGAGCAGTACTTC. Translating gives CASSFDRGTYYEQYF.

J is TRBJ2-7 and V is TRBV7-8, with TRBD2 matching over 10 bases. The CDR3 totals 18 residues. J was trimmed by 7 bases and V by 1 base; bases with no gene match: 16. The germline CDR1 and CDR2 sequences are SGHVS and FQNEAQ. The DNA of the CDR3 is TGTGCCAGCAGCTTAGTTGGGTGGTATGGGCTAGCGGGAGAGGAGCAGTACTTC. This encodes CASSLVGWYGLAGEEQYF.

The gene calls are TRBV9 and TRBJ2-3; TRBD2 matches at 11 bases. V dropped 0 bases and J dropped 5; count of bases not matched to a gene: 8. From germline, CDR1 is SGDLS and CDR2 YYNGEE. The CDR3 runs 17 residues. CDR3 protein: CASSVGGSGGALDTQYF. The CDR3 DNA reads TGTGCCAGCAGCGTAGGCGGTAGCGGGGGGGCGTTAGATACGCAGTATTTT.

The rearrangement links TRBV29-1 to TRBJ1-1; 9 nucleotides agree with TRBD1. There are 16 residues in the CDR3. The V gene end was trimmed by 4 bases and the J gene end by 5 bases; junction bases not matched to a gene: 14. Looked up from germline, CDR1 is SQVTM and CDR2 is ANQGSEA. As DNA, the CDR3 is TGCAGCGTTGGAGTACGGAGGACAGGGGTTAAAACTGAAGCTTTCTTT. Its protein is CSVGVRRTGVKTEAFF.

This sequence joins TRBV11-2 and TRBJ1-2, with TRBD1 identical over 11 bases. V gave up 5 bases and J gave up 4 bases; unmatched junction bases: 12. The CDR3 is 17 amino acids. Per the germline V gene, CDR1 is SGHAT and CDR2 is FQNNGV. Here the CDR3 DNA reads TGTGCCAGCAGCGCCGGGACAGGGGGATCAAACTTCTATGGCTACACCTTC. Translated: CASSAGTGGSNFYGYTF.

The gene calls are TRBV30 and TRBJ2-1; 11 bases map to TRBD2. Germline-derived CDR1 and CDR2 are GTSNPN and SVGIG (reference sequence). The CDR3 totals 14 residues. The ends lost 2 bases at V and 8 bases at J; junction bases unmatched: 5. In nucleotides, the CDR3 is TGTGCCTGGAGTAGGACTAGCGGGCTTGATGAGCAGTTCTTC. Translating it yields CAWSRTSGLDEQFF.

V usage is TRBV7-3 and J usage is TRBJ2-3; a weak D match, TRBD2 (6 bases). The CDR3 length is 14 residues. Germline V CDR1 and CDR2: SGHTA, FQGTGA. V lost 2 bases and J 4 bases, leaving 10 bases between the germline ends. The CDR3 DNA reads TGTGCCAGCAGCTTAGTGGGAGGCTCAGATACGCAGTATTTT. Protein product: CASSLVGGSDTQYF.

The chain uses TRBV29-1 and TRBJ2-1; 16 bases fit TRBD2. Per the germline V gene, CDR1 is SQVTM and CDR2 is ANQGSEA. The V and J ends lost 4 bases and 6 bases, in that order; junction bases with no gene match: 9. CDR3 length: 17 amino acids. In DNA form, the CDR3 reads TGCAGCGTTGCTCACGGGACTAGCGGGGGGGCTGCCAATGAGCAGTTCTTC. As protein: CSVAHGTSGGAANEQFF.

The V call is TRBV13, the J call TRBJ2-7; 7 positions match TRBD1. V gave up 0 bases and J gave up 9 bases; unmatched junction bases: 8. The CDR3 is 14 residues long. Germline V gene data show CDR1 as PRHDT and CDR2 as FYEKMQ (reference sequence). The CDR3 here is CASSLGPGGPPQYF. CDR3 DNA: TGTGCCAGCAGCTTAGGTCCAGGGGGACCCCCGCAGTACTTC.

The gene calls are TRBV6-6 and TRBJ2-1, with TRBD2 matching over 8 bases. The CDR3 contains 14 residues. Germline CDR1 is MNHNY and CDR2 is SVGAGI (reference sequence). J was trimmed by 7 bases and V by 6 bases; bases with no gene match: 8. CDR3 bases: TGTGCCAGCAGGGATCGGGGGGGCGAAAATGAGCAGTTCTTC. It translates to CASRDRGGENEQFF.

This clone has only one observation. CDR3 DNA: TGCGCCAGCAGCCCGGACACCGTCTCCTACGAGCAGTACTTC. Protein sequence: CASSPDTVSYEQYF. The V and J genes are TRBV5-1 and TRBJ2-7; the D gene is possibly TRBD1 (5 bases). V shed 4 bases and J shed 0 bases, with 11 bases lying between them. The CDR3 length is 14 residues. CDR1 and CDR2 from the germline V gene are SGHRS and YFSETQ.